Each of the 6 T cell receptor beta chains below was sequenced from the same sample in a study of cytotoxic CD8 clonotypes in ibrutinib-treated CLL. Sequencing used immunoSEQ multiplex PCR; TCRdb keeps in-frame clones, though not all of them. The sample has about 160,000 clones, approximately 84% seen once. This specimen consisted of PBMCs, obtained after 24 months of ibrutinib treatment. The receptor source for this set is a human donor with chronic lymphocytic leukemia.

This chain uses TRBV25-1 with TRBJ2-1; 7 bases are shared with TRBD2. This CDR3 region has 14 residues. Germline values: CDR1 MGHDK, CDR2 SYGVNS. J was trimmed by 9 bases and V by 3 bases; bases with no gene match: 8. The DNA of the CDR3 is TGTGCCAGCAGTGAGGCCAGCGGGGTTGGTGAGCAGTTCTTC. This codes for CASSEASGVGEQFF.

The chain's CDR3 is CASSLVGSPYSNQPQHF. As DNA, the CDR3 is TGTGCCAGCAGCTTAGTAGGCAGCCCTTATAGCAATCAGCCCCAGCATTTT. This chain links TRBV7-2 with TRBJ1-5; D gene unclear. Trimming removed 1 base at V and 0 bases at J, with 13 bases between. Per germline, CDR1 SGHTA and CDR2 FQGNSA. This CDR3 region has 17 residues.

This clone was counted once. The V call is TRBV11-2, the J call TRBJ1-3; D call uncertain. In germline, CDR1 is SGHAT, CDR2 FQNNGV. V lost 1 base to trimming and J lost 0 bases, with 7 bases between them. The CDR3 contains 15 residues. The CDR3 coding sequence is TGTGCCAGCAGCTTAGGGCCAGACTCTGGAAACACCATATATTTT. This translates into CASSLGPDSGNTIYF.

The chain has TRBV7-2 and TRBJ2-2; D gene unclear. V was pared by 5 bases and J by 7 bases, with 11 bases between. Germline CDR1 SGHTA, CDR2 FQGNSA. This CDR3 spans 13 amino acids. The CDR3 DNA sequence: TGTGCCAGCAGCCTTTCTCATGGCGGGGAGCTGTTTTTT. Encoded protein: CASSLSHGGELFF.

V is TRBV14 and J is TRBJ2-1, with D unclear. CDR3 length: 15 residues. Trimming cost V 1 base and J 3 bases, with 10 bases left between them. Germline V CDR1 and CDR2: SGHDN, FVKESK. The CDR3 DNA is TGTGCCAGCAGCCAAGGGAACAGCTACTACAATGAGCAGTTCTTC. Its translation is CASSQGNSYYNEQFF. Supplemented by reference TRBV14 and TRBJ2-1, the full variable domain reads EAGVTQFPSHSVIEKGQTVTLRCDPISGHDNLYWYRRVMGKEIKFLLHFVKESKQDESGMPNNRFLAERTGGTYSTLKVQPAELEDSGVYFCASSQGNSYYNEQFFGPGTRLTVL.

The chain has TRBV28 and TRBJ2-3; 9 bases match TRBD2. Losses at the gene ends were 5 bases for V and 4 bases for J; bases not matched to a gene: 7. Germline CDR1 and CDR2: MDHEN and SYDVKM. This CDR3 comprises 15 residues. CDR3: CASSPLTSGADTQYF. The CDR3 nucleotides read TGTGCCAGCAGTCCCCTGACTAGCGGAGCAGATACGCAGTATTTT.